This T cell receptor (beta chain) was identified in a study of cytomegalovirus exposure and HLA in healthy donors. The V end lost 9 bases, the J end lost 6 bases, and 14 bases lay between the germline ends. The CDR3 is 13 amino acids. The germline V gene has CDR1 PRHDT and CDR2 FYEKMQ (reference sequence). TCRdb keeps only in-frame clones here, not all; method: immunoSEQ multiplex PCR. The table shows roughly 65,000 clones, with roughly 94% occurring only once. The sample was PBMCs. The TCR originated in a man aged 18 to 30 in good health and CMV-seropositive. The V call is TRBV13, the J call TRBJ2-2, with TRBD2 as a possible D gene (5 bases). The CDR3 region has the DNA TGTGCCAGTATGATGAGGGTGGCCGGGGAGCTGTTTTTT. It encodes CASMMRVAGELFF.